The sequence of this T cell receptor beta chain was determined in a study of blood T cells in healthy people across ages. V lost 8 bases and J lost 5; bases outside the gene matches: 8. The CDR3 sequence is 13 residues long. Germline CDR1 SNHLY, CDR2 FYNNEI. The use of a sample-barcoded 5' primer and a J-beta primer mix characterized a second PCR of about 7 to 12 cycles. TCRdb recomputed calls from the 5' RACE reads with MiXCR, one row per CDR3 protein. Of some 750,000 distinct CDR3 sequences listed, approximately 21% were seen once; the top ten hold about 22%. It was approximately 9 milliliters of peripheral blood that were drawn from each donor. Study findings and constraints: Naive and antigen-experienced cells were not separated, limiting conclusive comparison.

Comments on this clonotype: Its antigen is not identified.

The chain recombines TRBV2 with TRBJ2-5; 7 bases are shared with TRBD2. The sequenced sample was blood. This clonotype was obtained from a man aged 65 to 85 in good health. DNA for the CDR3: TGTGCCAGCTGCTGGGGGGGATCCGAGACCCAGTACTTC. Protein product: CASCWGGSETQYF.